This T cell receptor (beta chain) is from a study of patients and donors after allogeneic stem cell transplantation. TCRdb recomputed calls from the RT-PCR reads with MiXCR, one row per CDR3 protein. This sample has approximately 430,000 distinct CDR3 sequences; approximately 16% occur once, and the top ten carry less than 9.5%. The CDR3 covers 12 residues. Germline V gene lookup returns CDR1 SGHNT and CDR2 YENEEA. Trimming took off 3 bases at V and 9 bases at J, with 8 bases between the two ends. This clonotype was seen more than once but under ten times. The TCR originated in a human donor who was either an allogeneic HSCT recipient or a stem cell or donor lymphocyte infusion donor (not recorded which). It is not recorded whose cells these are; they may come from a transplant donor. Sequenced: blood, either unsorted or a sorted T cell fraction (not recorded which). The V call is TRBV11-3, the J call TRBJ2-2; D remains ambiguous. The CDR3 bases are TGTGCCAGCAGCTTCAGAGACAGGGAGCTGTTTTTT. This translates into CASSFRDRELFF.